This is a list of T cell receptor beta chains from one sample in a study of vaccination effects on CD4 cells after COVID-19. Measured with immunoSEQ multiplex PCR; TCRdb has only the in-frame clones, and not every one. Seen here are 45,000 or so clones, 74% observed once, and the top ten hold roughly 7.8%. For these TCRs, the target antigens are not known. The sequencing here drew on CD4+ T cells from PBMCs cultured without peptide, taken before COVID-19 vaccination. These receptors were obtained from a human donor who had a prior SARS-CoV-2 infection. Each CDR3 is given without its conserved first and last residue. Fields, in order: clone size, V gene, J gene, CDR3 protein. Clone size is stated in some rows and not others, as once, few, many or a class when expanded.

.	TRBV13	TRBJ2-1	ASSLGLNEQF
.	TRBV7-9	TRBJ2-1	ASSFLLAGGNEQF
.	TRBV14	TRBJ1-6	ASSQGQGPNSPLH
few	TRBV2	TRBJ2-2	ASSGQGYTGELF
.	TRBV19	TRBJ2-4	ASSIDLYRDYIQY
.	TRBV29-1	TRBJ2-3	SGKMPGDTQY
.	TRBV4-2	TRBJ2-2	ASTPEPNTGELF
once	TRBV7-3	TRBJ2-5	ASSLRPGVAGSGETQY
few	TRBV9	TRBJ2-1	ASQRSSGRAINEQF
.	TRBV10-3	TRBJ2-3	AISPLRSGATADTQY
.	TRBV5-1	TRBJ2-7	ASSLKRGGRIDEQY
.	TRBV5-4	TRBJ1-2	ASSRPGMINYGYT
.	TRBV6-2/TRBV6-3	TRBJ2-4	ASSYSIFYRGASSNIQY
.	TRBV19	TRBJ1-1	ASSRIFRTEAF
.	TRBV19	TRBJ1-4	ASSISKGEKLF
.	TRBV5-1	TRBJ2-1	ASSLGGGSTPEQF
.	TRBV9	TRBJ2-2	ASSWSQNTGELF
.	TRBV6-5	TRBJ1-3	ASRRQRGGNTIY
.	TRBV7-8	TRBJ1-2	ASSLGRSIYGYT
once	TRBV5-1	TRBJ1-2	ASSGTGSGGYT
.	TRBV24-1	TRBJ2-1	ATSDFLNHNEQF
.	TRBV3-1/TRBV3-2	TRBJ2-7	ASSQASRELFSYEQY
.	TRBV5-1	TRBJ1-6	ASSLVGDSPLH
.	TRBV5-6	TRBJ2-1	ASSRRGIEQF
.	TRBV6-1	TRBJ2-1	ASSQSSVQYNEQF
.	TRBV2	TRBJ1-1	ATNSEVNTEAF
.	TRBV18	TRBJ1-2	ASSPYGSGYT
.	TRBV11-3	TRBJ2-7	ASSRSSLYEQY
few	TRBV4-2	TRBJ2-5	ASSQYFQETQY
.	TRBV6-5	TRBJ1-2	ASSYPRPGGGHGYT
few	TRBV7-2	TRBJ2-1	ASSLQPTGTGDGEQF
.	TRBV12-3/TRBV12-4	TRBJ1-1	ASSFHTVLEAF
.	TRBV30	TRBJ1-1	AWIGQENTEAF
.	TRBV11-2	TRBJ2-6	ASSRQVSGANVLT
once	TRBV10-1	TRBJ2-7	ASSEEVENEQY
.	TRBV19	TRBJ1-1	ASSIGGKGLNTEAF
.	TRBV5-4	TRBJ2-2	ASSLGLNTGELF